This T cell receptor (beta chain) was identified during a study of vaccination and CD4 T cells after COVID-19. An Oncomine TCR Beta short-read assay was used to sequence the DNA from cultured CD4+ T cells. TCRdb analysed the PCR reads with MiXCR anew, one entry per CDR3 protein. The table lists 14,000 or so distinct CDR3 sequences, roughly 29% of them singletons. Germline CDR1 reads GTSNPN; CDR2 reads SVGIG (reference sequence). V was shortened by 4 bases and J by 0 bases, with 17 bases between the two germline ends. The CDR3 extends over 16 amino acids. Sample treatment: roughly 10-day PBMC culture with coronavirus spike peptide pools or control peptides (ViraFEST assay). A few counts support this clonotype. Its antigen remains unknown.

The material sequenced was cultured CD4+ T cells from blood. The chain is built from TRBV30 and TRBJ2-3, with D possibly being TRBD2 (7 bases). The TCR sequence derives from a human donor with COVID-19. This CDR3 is CAWTIQGGVSTDTQYF. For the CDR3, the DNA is TGTGCCTGGACGATACAGGGAGGGGTTAGCACAGATACGCAGTATTTT.